The present entry profiles one TCR beta chain with its context. V lost 5 bases and J lost 7, with 14 bases in between. Germline V gives CDR1 SGHNT, CDR2 YENEEA. This CDR3 contains 14 residues. The data were obtained in a study of blood T cell repertoires in COVID-19. Study processing details: Estimated nucleated cell counts came from reference gene primer amplification. Clones were sequenced by immunoSEQ multiplex PCR, and TCRdb holds only the in-frame ones, with some missing. V, J and clone size derive from that table, while D and trimming were established from the DNA sequence. The sample includes roughly 250,000 clones, about four fifths of them seen just once.

This receptor was identified in a man aged 50 or older with active or convalescent COVID-19. What was sequenced was peripheral blood. The chain links TRBV11-3 to TRBJ2-2, with D possibly TRBD2 on 6 matching bases. The DNA of the CDR3 is TGTGCCAGCAGCCAATCGGGGGTCTACGGGGAGCTGTTTTTT. Amino acid sequence: CASSQSGVYGELFF.